This TCR beta chain was sequenced for a study of follicular helper T cells after annual influenza vaccination. TCRdb's table, derived via immunoSEQ multiplex PCR, lists solely in-frame clones and lacks some. The data show 9,700 or so clones, approximately 83% seen once. This CDR3 is 19 amino acids long. Germline V gene data show CDR1 as MGHRA and CDR2 as YSYEKL. The V end lost 1 base, the J end lost 4 bases, and 22 bases lay between the germline ends. Time point described: 2014-2015 season, 7 days after vaccination. Specimen: CXCR5- memory CD4+ T cells sorted from blood, collected 7 days after influenza vaccination. V usage is TRBV4-1 and J usage is TRBJ1-4; perhaps TRBD1 as D (6 bases). This TCR derives from an adult who received the influenza vaccine. This chain's CDR3 is CASSQGESPGAWGNEKLFF. The CDR3 DNA sequence: TGCGCCAGCAGCCAAGGGGAGTCCCCAGGGGCCTGGGGTAATGAAAAACTGTTTTTT.